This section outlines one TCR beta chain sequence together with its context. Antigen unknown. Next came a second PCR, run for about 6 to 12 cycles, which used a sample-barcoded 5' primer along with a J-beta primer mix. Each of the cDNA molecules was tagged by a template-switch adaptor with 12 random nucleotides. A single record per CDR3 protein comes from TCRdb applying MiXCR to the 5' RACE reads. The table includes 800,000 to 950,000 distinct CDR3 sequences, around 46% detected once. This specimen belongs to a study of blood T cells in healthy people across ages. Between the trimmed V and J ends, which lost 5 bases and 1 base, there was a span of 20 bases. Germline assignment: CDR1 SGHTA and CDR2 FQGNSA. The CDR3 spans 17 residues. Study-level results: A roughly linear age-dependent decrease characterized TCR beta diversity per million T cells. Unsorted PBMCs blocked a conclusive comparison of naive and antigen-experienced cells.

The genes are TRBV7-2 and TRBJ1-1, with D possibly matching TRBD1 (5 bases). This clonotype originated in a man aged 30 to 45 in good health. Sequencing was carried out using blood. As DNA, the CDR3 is TGTGCCAGCAGCCTTAGTCTGGGCGGGGACCCGAACACTGAAGCTTTCTTT. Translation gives CASSLSLGGDPNTEAFF.